This note documents a single T cell receptor (beta chain) sequence. Its antigen has not been determined. The input lacks base qualities; no much larger clone sits a single base away. The data derive from a study of OX40 agonist ivuxolimab in advanced cancers. In terms of the full investigation: Ivuxolimab was an agonistic, fully human IgG2 monoclonal antibody directed against OX40 (CD134), a costimulatory receptor. The paper reports the monotherapy dose-escalation portion (N of about 54 patients) of the phase I ivuxolimab trial. Partial responses occurred in three dose-escalation patients: two with cutaneous melanoma and one with hepatocellular carcinoma. Patients were allowed to have had prior anti-PD-1, anti-PD-L1 or anti-CTLA-4 therapy, and approximately 40% of the dose-escalation patients had been treated with checkpoint inhibitors. Peripheral TCRbeta sequencing aimed to test whether ivuxolimab altered TCR sequence diversity and caused clonal T-cell expansion. In the dose-escalation cohort, 65% to 85% of patients were male, and the mean age was 60 years with a range of roughly 23 to 79. Intravenous ivuxolimab was administered to patients every 2 weeks at six dose levels: 0.01, 0.1, 0.3, 1.5, 3 and 10 mg/kg. Of the approximately 50 dose-escalation patients, hepatocellular carcinoma was present in roughly 19, melanoma in roughly 15, renal cell carcinoma in 9 and head and neck cancer in 9. Results and caveats for the whole study, not just this receptor: In the 0.1-3.0 mg/kg groups, partial responders had among the lowest normalized peripheral clonal expansion, particularly in CD8+ T cells. Which antigens the clonally expanded peripheral T cells were specific for was not determined. On average, CD8+ T cells showed more expanded clones than CD4+ T cells after ivuxolimab. Clonal expansion of both CD4+ and CD8+ blood T cells was observed from baseline to week 6 at doses 0.1 to 3.0 mg/kg. Low levels of normalized T-cell clonal expansion were also seen in some patients who did not respond.

To sequence the TCRbeta CDR3 region, genomic DNA was isolated from the sorted cells. TCRbeta CDR3 regions were sequenced using the immunoSEQ Assay. TCRdb obtained this table from immuneACCESS and retained in-frame rearrangements with V and J assigned. These tables miss some clones; where compared with another copy, unresolved V genes account for less than half of the shortfall, and the remainder is unexplained. This sample lists around 72,000 clones; approximately 80% were detected once. The ten biggest clones cover 8.2% of the sample. Patients with a history of autoimmune disease or receiving systemic immunosuppression were excluded from the trial. Peripheral blood for TCR sequencing was collected from all dose cohorts at baseline, on cycle 4 day 1, and on cycle 7 day 1. Samples were obtained from an open-label, multicenter, first-in-human phase I dose-escalation trial of ivuxolimab. The trial enrolled adults with locally advanced or metastatic head and neck squamous cell, hepatocellular, melanoma or renal cell carcinoma. Before TCR sequencing, CD4+ T cells and CD8+ T cells were sorted from peripheral blood as separate populations.

This specimen consisted of CD4+ or CD8+ T cells sorted from blood, obtained in a trial of the OX40 agonist ivuxolimab. The receptor was derived from an adult with an advanced solid tumor such as melanoma, head and neck, liver or kidney cancer.

The CDR3 region has the sequence CASGPTGTQGNEQFF. The DNA sequence reads TGCGCCAGCGGCCCCACCGGGACGCAGGGGAATGAGCAGTTCTTC. The sequence is built from TRBV5-1 and TRBJ2-1, with TRBD1 perhaps the D gene, on 6 matching bases. The CDR3 sequence holds 15 residues, the cysteine and phenylalanine included. Only CDR3 DNA is held: 45 bases, read in frame from base 1. The germline V gene provides CDR1 SGHRS and CDR2 YFSETQ. V and J are truncated by 7 bases and 7 bases respectively, leaving an intervening sequence of 21 bases.